Listed below are T cell receptor beta chains from one sample, sequenced in a study of blood T cell repertoires in COVID-19. This table comes from immunoSEQ multiplex PCR, and its TCRdb copy is limited to in-frame clones, with some not included. Of approximately 300,000 clones listed, 89% are singletons. Input material: peripheral blood. The receptors come from a man in his late teens or twenties who had recovered from COVID-19. Each CDR3 is given with its conserved first and last residue. D genes are given only for firm matches. Rows may omit the clone size; those that give it use once, few, many or a size class.

NA TRBJ1-4 TRBV18 15 few CASSPFQGGGEKLFF TGTGCCAGCTCACCATTTCAGGGAGGTGGTGAAAAACTGTTTTTT
NA TRBJ1-5 TRBV7-9 12 NA CASSLPNQPQHF TGTGCCAGCAGCCTACCCAATCAGCCCCAGCATTTT
NA TRBJ1-1 TRBV6-5 12 NA CATRLTNTEAFF TGTGCCACCCGACTGACGAACACTGAAGCTTTCTTT
NA TRBJ2-4 TRBV5-1 19 NA CASSLVTGRALVGENIQYF TGCGCCAGCAGCTTGGTTACGGGCAGGGCTTTAGTTGGTGAAAACATTCAGTACTTC
TRBD2 TRBJ2-2 TRBV9 15 NA CASSVAGGPAGELFF TGTGCCAGCAGCGTAGCGGGGGGGCCCGCCGGGGAGCTGTTTTTT
NA TRBJ1-5 TRBV6-1 17 NA CASSEGHQGGSNQPQHF TGTGCCAGCAGTGAAGGGCACCAAGGAGGGAGCAATCAGCCCCAGCATTTT
NA TRBJ2-7 TRBV29-1 11 NA CSAGDSYEQYF TGCAGCGCCGGGGACTCCTACGAGCAGTACTTC
TRBD1 TRBJ2-7 TRBV6-5 14 NA CASSYGQGTYEQYF TGTGCCAGCAGTTACGGACAGGGCACCTACGAGCAGTACTTC
TRBD1 TRBJ1-1 TRBV5-6 12 NA CASSLETGDAFF TGTGCCAGCAGCTTGGAGACAGGGGACGCTTTCTTT
NA TRBJ1-1 TRBV6-1 13 NA CASSESQGRGAFF TGTGCCAGCAGTGAAAGTCAGGGGCGAGGGGCTTTCTTT
TRBD1 TRBJ1-5 TRBV18 14 NA CASTDRARDQPQHF TGTGCCAGCACCGACAGGGCGAGGGATCAGCCCCAGCATTTT
NA TRBJ1-6 TRBV15 15 NA CATSRDRSHNSPLHF TGTGCCACCAGCAGAGACAGGTCTCATAATTCACCCCTCCACTTT
NA TRBJ2-7 TRBV30 14 once CAWSDLASTYEQYF TGTGCCTGGTCGGACTTAGCGTCCACCTACGAGCAGTACTTC
NA TRBJ1-2 TRBV19 14 NA CASSIEAQGGGYTF TGTGCCAGTAGTATCGAGGCCCAAGGAGGAGGCTACACCTTC
NA TRBJ1-4 TRBV5-1 15 NA CASSGQTETNEKLFF TGCGCCAGCAGCGGACAGACAGAGACTAATGAAAAACTGTTTTTT
NA TRBJ2-7 TRBV3-1/TRBV3-2 12 few CASSQDKNEQYF TGTGCCAGCAGCCAGGACAAGAACGAGCAGTACTTC
TRBD1 TRBJ1-4 TRBV2 16 NA CASSFTGGAGNEKLFF TGTGCCAGCAGTTTTACAGGGGGCGCCGGTAATGAAAAACTGTTTTTT
TRBD2 TRBJ2-7 TRBV6-5 13 NA CASSYSLAYEQYF TGTGCCAGCAGTTACTCACTAGCGTACGAGCAGTACTTC
TRBD1 TRBJ1-1 TRBV6-2/TRBV6-3 15 NA CASSYKGAENTEAFF TGTGCCAGCAGTTACAAGGGGGCAGAGAACACTGAAGCTTTCTTT
NA TRBJ1-1 TRBV6-2/TRBV6-3 14 NA CASSYPTGNTEAFF TGTGCCAGCAGTTACCCCACAGGGAACACTGAAGCTTTCTTT
NA TRBJ1-2 TRBV21-1 8 NA CARTGETF TGTGCCAGGACAGGGGAAACCTTC
TRBD1 TRBJ2-1 TRBV30 14 NA CASYRGRSYNEQFF TGTGCCTCCTACAGGGGGAGATCCTACAATGAGCAGTTCTTC
NA TRBJ1-4 TRBV5-1 15 once CASSLAAGRAEKLFF TGCGCCAGCAGCTTGGCCGCGGGGCGCGCGGAAAAACTGTTTTTT
NA TRBJ2-5 TRBV5-1 14 NA CASSQIEAGETQYF TGCGCCAGCAGCCAAATTGAAGCGGGCGAGACCCAGTACTTC
NA TRBJ1-1 TRBV7-2 14 NA CASSLGRGGTEAFF TGTGCCAGCAGCCTAGGGAGGGGAGGCACTGAAGCTTTCTTT
NA TRBJ2-3 TRBV2 11 NA CASSWADTQYF TGTGCCAGCAGTTGGGCGGATACGCAGTATTTT
TRBD2 TRBJ2-5 TRBV14 15 NA CASSQLGLAEETQYF TGTGCCAGCAGCCAACTGGGACTAGCGGAAGAGACCCAGTACTTC
TRBD1 TRBJ1-5 TRBV7-9 15 NA CASSSGTGFSQPQHF TGTGCCAGCAGCTCCGGGACAGGGTTTAGTCAGCCCCAGCATTTT
NA TRBJ2-2 TRBV27 16 few CASSLADRWNTGELFF TGTGCCAGCAGTTTAGCTGACAGGTGGAACACCGGGGAGCTGTTTTTT
NA TRBJ2-7 TRBV19 13 NA CASSSWPTYEQYF TGTGCCAGTAGTTCCTGGCCCACCTACGAGCAGTACTTC
NA TRBJ1-1 TRBV7-2 14 NA CASSPLSGNTEAFF TGTGCCAGCAGCCCCCTTTCGGGAAACACTGAAGCTTTCTTT
TRBD1 TRBJ2-5 TRBV11-3 14 NA CASSVYRGWETQYF TGTGCCAGCAGCGTTTACAGGGGCTGGGAGACCCAGTACTTC
NA TRBJ1-1 TRBV7-9 15 NA CASSTGVVAGTEAFF TGTGCCAGCAGCACGGGGGTGGTTGCGGGCACTGAAGCTTTCTTT
NA TRBJ1-2 TRBV19 12 NA CATADGGNGYTF TGTGCCACCGCGGACGGGGGAAATGGCTACACCTTC
NA TRBJ2-7 TRBV12-3/TRBV12-4 12 NA CASSFQGYEQYF TGTGCCAGCAGTTTCCAGGGTTACGAGCAGTACTTC
TRBD2 TRBJ2-7 TRBV30 20 NA CAWSVHPSRTGRGSHYEQYF TGTGCCTGGAGTGTCCATCCCTCCCGGACCGGGAGGGGGTCACACTACGAGCAGTACTTC
TRBD1 TRBJ1-1 TRBV5-1 15 NA CASSSIQGKGTEAFF TGCGCCAGCAGCTCAATACAGGGGAAGGGCACTGAAGCTTTCTTT
NA TRBJ1-1 TRBV6-5 16 NA CASSYDRGTIHTEAFF TGTGCCAGCAGTTATGACAGAGGGACAATTCACACTGAAGCTTTCTTT
TRBD1 TRBJ1-4 TRBV30 16 NA CAWSVHPQGAFEKLFF TGTGCCTGGAGTGTACATCCCCAGGGGGCGTTTGAAAAACTGTTTTTT
NA TRBJ1-2 TRBV10-3 13 NA CAISEDRNYGYTF TGTGCCATCAGTGAGGACAGGAACTATGGCTACACCTTC
TRBD1 TRBJ1-1 TRBV4-3 14 once CASSHSTGVAEAFF TGCGCCAGCAGCCATTCCACAGGGGTGGCTGAAGCTTTCTTT
NA TRBJ1-6 TRBV7-9 15 NA CASSLFSGDNSPLHF TGTGCCAGCAGCTTATTTTCCGGAGATAATTCACCCCTCCACTTT
TRBD2 TRBJ2-2 TRBV6-5 15 NA CASSSTSGIIGELFF TGTGCCAGCAGTTCGACTAGCGGGATTATCGGGGAGCTGTTTTTT
TRBD1 TRBJ1-3 TRBV9 19 NA CASSESGQGATSAGNTIYF TGTGCCAGCAGCGAATCAGGACAGGGGGCCACTTCGGCTGGAAACACCATATATTTT
TRBD1 TRBJ2-7 TRBV10-3 15 NA CAISRTGYTSYEQYF TGTGCCATCAGCCGGACAGGGTATACCTCCTACGAGCAGTACTTC
TRBD2 TRBJ2-3 TRBV4-2 16 NA CASSQNQRGSTDTQYF TGTGCCAGCAGCCAAAATCAGCGGGGGAGCACAGATACGCAGTATTTT
NA TRBJ1-5 TRBV20-1 13 NA CSASQGDNQPQHF TGCAGTGCTAGTCAAGGGGACAATCAGCCCCAGCATTTT
NA TRBJ1-1 TRBV9 16 NA CASSVEGDRLGTEAFF TGTGCCAGCAGCGTAGAGGGAGACAGGTTGGGGACTGAAGCTTTCTTT
NA TRBJ2-3 TRBV7-9 16 once CASSLVTLGGTDTQYF TGTGCCAGCAGCTTAGTAACCCTCGGGGGCACAGATACGCAGTATTTT
NA TRBJ1-4 TRBV5-4 13 few CASSLWGGEKLFF TGTGCCAGCAGCTTGTGGGGAGGTGAAAAACTGTTTTTT
NA TRBJ2-7 TRBV6-5 13 NA CASSRSPSYEQYF TGTGCCAGCAGTAGGAGCCCCTCCTACGAGCAGTACTTC
TRBD1 TRBJ2-7 TRBV30 12 once CAGGQESYEQYF TGTGCCGGGGGACAGGAGTCCTACGAGCAGTACTTC